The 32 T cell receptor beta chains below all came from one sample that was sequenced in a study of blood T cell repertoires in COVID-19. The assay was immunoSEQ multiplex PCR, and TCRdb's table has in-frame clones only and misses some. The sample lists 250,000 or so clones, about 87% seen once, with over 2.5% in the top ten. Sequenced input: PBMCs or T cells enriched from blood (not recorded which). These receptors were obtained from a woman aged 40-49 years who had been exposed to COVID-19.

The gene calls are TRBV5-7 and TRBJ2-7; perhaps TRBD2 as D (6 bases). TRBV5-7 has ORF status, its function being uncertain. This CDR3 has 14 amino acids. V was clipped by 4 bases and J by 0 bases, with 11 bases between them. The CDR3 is CASSGASASYEQYV. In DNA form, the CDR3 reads TGTGCCAGCAGCGGGGCTAGCGCCTCCTACGAGCAGTACGTC.

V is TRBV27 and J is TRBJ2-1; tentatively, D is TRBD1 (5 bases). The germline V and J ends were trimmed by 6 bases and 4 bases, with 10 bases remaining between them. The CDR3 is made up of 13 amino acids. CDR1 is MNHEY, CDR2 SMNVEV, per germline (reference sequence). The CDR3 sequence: CASSRQLYNEQFF. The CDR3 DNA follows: TGTGCCAGCAGCCGACAGTTGTACAATGAGCAGTTCTTC.

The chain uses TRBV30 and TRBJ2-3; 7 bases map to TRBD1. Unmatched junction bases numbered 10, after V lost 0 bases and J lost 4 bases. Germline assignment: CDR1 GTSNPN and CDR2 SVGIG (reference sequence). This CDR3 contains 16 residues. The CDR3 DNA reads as TGTGCCTGGAGTGTAGAGGGGGCGCCCCGGGCAGATACGCAGTATTTT. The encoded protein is CAWSVEGAPRADTQYF.

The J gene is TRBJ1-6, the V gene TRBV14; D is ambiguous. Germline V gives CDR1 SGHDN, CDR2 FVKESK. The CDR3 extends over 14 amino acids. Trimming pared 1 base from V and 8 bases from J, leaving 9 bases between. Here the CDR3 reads CASSQVGWDSPLHF. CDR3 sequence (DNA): TGTGCCAGCAGCCAAGTGGGCTGGGATTCACCCCTCCACTTT.

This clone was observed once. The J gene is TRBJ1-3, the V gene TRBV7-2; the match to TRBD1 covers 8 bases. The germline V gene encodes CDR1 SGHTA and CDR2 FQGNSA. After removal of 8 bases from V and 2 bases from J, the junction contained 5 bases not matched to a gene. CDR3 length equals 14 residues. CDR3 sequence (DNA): TGTGCCAGCGGGCCGACAGGGGCTGGAAACACCATATATTTT. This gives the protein CASGPTGAGNTIYF. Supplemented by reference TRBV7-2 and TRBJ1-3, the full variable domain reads GAGVSQSPSNKVTEKGKDVELRCDPISGHTALYWYRQSLGQGLEFLIYFQGNSAPDKSGLPSDRFSAERTGGSVSTLTIQRTQQEDSAVYLCASGPTGAGNTIYFGEGSWLTVV.

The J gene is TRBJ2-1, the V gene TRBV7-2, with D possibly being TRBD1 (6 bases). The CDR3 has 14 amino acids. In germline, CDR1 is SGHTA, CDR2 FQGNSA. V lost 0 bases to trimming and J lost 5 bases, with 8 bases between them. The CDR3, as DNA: TGTGCCAGCAGCTTAGCGGACAGTAACAATGAGCAGTTCTTC. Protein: CASSLADSNNEQFF.

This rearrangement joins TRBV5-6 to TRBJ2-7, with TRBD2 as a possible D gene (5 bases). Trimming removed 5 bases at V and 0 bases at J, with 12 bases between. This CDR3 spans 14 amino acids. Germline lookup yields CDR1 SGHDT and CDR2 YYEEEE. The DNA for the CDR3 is TGTGCCAGCAGGACTACCCTGAGCTCCTACGAGCAGTACGTC. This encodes CASRTTLSSYEQYV.

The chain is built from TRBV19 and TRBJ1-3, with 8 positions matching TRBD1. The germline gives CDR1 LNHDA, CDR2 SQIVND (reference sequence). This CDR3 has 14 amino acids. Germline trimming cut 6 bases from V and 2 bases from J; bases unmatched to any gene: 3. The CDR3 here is CASRKQGAGNTIYF. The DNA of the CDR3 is TGTGCCAGTAGAAAACAGGGGGCTGGAAACACCATATATTTT.

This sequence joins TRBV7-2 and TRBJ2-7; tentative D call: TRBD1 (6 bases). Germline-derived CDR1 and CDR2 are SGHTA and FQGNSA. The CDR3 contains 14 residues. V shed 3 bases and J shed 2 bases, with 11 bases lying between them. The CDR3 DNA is TGTGCCAGCAGCTTCCTTGGACAGACCTACGAGCAGTACTTC. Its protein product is CASSFLGQTYEQYF.

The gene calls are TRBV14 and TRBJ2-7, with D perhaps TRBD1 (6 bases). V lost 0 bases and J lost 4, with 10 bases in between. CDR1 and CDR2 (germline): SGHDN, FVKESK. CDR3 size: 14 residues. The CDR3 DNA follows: TGTGCCAGCAGCCAAGACAGGGGTGGGTACGAGCAGTACTTC. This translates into CASSQDRGGYEQYF.

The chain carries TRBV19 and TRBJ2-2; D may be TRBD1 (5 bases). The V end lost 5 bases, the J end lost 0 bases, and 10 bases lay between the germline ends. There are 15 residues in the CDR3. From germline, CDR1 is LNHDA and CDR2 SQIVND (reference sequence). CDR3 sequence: CASSGAAANTGELFF. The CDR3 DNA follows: TGTGCCAGTAGTGGGGCGGCCGCGAACACCGGGGAGCTGTTTTTT.

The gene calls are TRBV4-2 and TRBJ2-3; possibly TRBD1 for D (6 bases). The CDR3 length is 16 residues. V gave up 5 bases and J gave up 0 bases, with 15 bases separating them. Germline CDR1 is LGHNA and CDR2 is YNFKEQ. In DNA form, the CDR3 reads TGTGCCAGCAGCGCAGTCAGGGGTCAGAGCACAGATACGCAGTATTTT. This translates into CASSAVRGQSTDTQYF.

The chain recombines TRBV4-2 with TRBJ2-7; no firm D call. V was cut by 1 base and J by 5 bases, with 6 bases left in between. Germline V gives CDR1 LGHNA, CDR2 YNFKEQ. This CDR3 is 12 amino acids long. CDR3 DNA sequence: TGTGCCAGCAGCCAAGTATTAGACGAGCAGTACTTC. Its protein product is CASSQVLDEQYF.

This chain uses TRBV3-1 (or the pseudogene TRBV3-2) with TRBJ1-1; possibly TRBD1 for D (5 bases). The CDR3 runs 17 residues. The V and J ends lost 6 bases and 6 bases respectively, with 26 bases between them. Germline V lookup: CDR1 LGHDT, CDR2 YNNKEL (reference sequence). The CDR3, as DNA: TGTGCCAGCAGTCCAACGGGGGGACGGAATCAATTCTCTGAAGCTTTCTTT. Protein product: CASSPTGGRNQFSEAFF.

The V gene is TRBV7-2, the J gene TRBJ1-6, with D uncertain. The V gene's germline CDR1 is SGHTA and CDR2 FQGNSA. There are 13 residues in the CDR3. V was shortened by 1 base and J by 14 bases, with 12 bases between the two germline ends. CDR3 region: CASSLGRGRALHF. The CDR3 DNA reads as TGTGCCAGCAGCTTAGGACGGGGTCGCGCCCTCCACTTT. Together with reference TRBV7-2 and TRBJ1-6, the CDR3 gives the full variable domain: GAGVSQSPSNKVTEKGKDVELRCDPISGHTALYWYRQSLGQGLEFLIYFQGNSAPDKSGLPSDRFSAERTGGSVSTLTIQRTQQEDSAVYLCASSLGRGRALHFGNGTRLTVT.

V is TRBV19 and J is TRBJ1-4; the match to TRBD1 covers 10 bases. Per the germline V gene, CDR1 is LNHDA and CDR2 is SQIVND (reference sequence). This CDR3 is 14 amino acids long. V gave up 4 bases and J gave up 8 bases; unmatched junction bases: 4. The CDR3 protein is CASSKGQGKEKLFF. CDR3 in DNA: TGTGCCAGTAGTAAGGGACAGGGGAAGGAAAAACTGTTTTTT.

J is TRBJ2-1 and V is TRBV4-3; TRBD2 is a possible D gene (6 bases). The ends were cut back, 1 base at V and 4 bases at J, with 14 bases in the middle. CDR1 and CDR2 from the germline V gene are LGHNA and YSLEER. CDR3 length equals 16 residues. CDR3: CASSQAVGGYYNEQFF. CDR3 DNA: TGCGCCAGCAGCCAAGCCGTCGGGGGATATTACAATGAGCAGTTCTTC.

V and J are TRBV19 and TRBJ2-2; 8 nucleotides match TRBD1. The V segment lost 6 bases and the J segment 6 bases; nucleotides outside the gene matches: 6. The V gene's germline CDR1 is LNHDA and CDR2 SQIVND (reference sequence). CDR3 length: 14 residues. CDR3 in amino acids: CASRGQGVAGELFF. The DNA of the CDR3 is TGTGCCAGTAGAGGACAGGGCGTCGCCGGGGAGCTGTTTTTT.

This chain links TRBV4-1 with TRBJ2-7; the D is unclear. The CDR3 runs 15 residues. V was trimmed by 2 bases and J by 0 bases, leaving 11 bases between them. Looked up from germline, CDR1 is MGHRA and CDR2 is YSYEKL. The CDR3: CASSQTDISSYEQYF. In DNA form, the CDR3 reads TGCGCCAGCAGCCAAACAGATATCAGCTCCTACGAGCAGTACTTC.

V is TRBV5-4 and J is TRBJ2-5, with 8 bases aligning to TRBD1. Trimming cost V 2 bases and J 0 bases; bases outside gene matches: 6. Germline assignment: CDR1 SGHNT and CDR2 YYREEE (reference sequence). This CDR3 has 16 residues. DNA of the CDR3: TGTGCCAGCAGCTTAAGCCCGGGACAGGACCAAGAGACCCAGTACTTC. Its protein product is CASSLSPGQDQETQYF.

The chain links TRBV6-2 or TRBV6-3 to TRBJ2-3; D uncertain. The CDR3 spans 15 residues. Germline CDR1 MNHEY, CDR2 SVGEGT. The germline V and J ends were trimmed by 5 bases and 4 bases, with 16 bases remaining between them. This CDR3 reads CASSASRVGSDTQYF. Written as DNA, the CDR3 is TGTGCCAGCAGTGCCTCCCGGGTGGGTTCAGATACGCAGTATTTT.

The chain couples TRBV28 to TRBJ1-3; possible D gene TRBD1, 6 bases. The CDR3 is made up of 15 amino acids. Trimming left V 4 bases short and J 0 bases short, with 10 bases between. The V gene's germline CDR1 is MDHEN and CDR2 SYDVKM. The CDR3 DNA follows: TGTGCCAGCAGTTCCACAGGGCCCTCTGGAAACACCATATATTTT. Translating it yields CASSSTGPSGNTIYF.

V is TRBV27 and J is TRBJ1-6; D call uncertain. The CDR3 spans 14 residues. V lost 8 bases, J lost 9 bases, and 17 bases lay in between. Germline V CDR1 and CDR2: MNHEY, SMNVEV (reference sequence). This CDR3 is CASSASEVSSPLHF. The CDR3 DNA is TGTGCCAGCTCGGCCAGCGAAGTCAGTTCACCCCTCCACTTT.

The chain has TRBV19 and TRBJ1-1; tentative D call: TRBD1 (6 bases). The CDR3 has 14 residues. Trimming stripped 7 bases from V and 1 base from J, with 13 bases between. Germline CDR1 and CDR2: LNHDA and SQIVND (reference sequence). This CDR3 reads CASKFWDKNTEAFF. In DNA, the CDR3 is TGTGCCAGTAAGTTCTGGGACAAGAACACTGAAGCTTTCTTT.

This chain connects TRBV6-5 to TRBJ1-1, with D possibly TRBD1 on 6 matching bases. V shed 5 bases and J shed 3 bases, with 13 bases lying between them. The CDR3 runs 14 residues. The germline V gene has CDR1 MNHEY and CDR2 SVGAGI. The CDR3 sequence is CASSHRGAHTEAFF. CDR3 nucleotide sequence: TGTGCCAGCAGTCACCGGGGGGCCCACACTGAAGCTTTCTTT.

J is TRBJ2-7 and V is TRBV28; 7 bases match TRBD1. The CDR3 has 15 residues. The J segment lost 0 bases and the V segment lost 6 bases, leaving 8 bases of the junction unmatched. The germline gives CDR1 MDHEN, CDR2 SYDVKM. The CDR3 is CASSPGTASSYEQYF. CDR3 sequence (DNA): TGTGCCAGCAGCCCCGGGACAGCTTCCTCCTACGAGCAGTACTTC.

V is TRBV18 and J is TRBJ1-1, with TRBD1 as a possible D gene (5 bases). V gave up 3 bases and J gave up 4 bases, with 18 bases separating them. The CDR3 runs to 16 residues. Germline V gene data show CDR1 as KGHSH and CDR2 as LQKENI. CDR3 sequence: CASSPNPGRMVTEAFF. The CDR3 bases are TGTGCCAGCTCACCGAATCCAGGGCGGATGGTCACTGAAGCTTTCTTT.

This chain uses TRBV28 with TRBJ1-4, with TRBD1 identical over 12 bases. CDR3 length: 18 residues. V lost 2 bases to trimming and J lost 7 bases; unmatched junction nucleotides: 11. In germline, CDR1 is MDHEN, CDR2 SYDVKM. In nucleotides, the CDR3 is TGTGCCAGCAGTTTAAAATTGGGGACAGGGGGCGTCGGTGAAAAACTGTTTTTT. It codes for CASSLKLGTGGVGEKLFF.

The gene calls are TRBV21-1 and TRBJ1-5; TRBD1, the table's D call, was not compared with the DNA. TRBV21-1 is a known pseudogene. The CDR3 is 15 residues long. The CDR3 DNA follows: TGTGCCAGCAGCGGCCAGACAGGTAGAAATCAGCCCCAGCATTTT. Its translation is CASSGQTGRNQPQHF.

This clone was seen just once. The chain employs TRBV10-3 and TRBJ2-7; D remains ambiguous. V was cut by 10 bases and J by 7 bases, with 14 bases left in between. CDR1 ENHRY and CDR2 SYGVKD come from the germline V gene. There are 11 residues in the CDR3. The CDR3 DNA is TGTGCCACCAGAAACTTTTGGGAGCAGTACGTC. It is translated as CATRNFWEQYV.

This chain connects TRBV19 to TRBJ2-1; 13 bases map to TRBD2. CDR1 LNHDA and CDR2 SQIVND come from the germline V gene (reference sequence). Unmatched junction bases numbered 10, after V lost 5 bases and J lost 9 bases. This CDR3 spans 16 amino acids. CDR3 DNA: TGTGCCAGTAGTGTCGTACTAGCGGGAGGGCCTACTGAGCAGTTCTTC. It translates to CASSVVLAGGPTEQFF.

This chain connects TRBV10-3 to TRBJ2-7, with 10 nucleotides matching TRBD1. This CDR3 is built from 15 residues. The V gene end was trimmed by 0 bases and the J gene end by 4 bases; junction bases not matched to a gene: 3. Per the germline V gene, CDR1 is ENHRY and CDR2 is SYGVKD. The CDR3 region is CAISESGTGEYEQYF. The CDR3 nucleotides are TGTGCCATCAGTGAGTCAGGGACAGGGGAGTACGAGCAGTACTTC.